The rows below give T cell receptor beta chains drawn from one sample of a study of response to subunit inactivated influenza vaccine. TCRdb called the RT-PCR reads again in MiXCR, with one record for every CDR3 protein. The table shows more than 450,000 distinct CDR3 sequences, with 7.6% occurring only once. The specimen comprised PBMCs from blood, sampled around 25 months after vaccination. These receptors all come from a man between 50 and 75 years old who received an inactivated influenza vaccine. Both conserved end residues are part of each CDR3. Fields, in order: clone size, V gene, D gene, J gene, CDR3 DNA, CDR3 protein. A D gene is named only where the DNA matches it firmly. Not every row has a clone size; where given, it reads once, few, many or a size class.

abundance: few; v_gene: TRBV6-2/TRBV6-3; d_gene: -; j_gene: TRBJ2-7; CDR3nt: TGTGCCAGCAGTTACACCAGGGGCCCCTACGAGCAGTACTTC; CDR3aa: CASSYTRGPYEQYF
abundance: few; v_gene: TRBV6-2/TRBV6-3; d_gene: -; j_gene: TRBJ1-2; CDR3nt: TGTGCCATCGCCGACGTACGCGGGGGGAACTATGGCTACACCTTC; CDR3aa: CAIADVRGGNYGYTF
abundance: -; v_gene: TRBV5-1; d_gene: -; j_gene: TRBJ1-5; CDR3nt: TGCGCCAGCAGCCTCGCTCAGGCCGGACAGCCCCAGCATTTT; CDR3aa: CASSLAQAGQPQHF
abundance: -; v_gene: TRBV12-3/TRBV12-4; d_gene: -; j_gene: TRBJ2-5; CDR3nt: TGTGCCAGCAGGTCGGGGCGTTTTGAGACCCAGTACTTC; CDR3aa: CASRSGRFETQYF
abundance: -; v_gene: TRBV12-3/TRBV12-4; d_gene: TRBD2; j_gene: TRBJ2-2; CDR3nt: TGTGCCAGCAGTCCGTATGACAGCGGGAGAATTTCCGGGGAGCTGTTTTTT; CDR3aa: CASSPYDSGRISGELFF
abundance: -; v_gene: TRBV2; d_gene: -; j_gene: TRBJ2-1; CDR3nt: TGTGCCAGCAGGGGTTCAGGCCAATCCTACAATGAGCAGTTCTTC; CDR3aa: CASRGSGQSYNEQFF
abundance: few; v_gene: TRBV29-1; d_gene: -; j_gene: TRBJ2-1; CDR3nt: TGCAGCGTTGAAGCGGGAGACCCCAATGAGCAGTTCTTC; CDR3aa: CSVEAGDPNEQFF
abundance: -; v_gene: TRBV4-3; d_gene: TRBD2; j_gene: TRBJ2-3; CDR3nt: TGCGCCAGCAGCCAAGGACTAGCGGGAGTAGGTGGAGATACGCAGTATTTT; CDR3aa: CASSQGLAGVGGDTQYF
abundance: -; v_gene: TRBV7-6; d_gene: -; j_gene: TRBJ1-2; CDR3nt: TGTGCCAGCAGCTTAGATCCCGGACGGGTCTGGGGCTACACCTTC; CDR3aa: CASSLDPGRVWGYTF
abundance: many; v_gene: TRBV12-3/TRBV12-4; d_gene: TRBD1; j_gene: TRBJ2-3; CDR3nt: TGTGCCAGCAGTTTTACAGGGGGTAGCACAGATACGCAGTATTTT; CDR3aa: CASSFTGGSTDTQYF
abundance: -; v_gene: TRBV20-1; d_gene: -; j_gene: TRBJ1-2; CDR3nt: TGCAGTGCTAGCCGGGACACGAACTATGGCTACACCTTC; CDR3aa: CSASRDTNYGYTF
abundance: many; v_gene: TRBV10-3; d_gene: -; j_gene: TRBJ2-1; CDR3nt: TGTGCCATCAGTGAGGGGGGTTACAATGAGCAGTTCTTC; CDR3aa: CAISEGGYNEQFF
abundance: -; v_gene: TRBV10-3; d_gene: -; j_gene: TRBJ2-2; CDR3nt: TGTGCCATCAGTGAGAGGGAGAGCACCGGGGAGCTGTTTTTT; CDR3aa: CAISERESTGELFF
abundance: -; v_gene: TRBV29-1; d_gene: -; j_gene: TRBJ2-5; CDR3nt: TGCAGCGTCCTGAGGGATACGGGACGGCGAGAGACCCAGTACTTC; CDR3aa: CSVLRDTGRRETQYF
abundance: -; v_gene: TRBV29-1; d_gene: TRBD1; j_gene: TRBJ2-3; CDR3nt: TGCAGCGTTGAATCCGTGGGGACAGGGGCCTTAGTACCAGATACGCAGTATTTT; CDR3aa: CSVESVGTGALVPDTQYF
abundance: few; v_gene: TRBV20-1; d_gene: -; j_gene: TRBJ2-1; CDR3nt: TGCAGTGCTCTATACCAGACTAGGGGTGAGCAGTTCTTC; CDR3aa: CSALYQTRGEQFF
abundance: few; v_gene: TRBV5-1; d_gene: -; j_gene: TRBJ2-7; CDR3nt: TGCGCCAGCAGCTTGTTCACGGGAAGCTCCTACGAGCAGTACTTC; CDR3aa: CASSLFTGSSYEQYF
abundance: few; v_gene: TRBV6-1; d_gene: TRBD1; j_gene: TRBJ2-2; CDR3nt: TGTGCCAGCAGTGGACAGGGCCCCGGGGAGCTGTTTTTT; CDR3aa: CASSGQGPGELFF
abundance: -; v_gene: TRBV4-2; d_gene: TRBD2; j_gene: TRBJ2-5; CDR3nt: TGTGCCAGCAGCCAGGGGACTAGCGTTCGCCAAGAGACCCAGTACTTC; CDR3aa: CASSQGTSVRQETQYF
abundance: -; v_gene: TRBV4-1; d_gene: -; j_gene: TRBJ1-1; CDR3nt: TGCGCCAGCAGCCAAGTCGGACTCTACACTGAAGCTTTCTTT; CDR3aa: CASSQVGLYTEAFF
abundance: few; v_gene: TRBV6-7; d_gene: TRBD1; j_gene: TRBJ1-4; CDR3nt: TGTGCCAGCAGTTACTCCGACAGGGGGGCAACTAATGAAAAACTGTTTTTT; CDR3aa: CASSYSDRGATNEKLFF
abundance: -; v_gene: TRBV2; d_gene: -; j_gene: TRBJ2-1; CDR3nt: TGTGCCAGCAGGGATCAGGGTTTAGATAATGAGCAGTTCTTC; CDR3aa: CASRDQGLDNEQFF
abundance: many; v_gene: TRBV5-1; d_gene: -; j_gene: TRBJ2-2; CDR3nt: TGTGCCAGCAGTCTCCTACAGAACACCGGGGAGCTGTTTTTT; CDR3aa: CASSLLQNTGELFF
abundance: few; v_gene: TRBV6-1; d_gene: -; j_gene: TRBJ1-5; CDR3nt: TGTGCCAGCAGTCTAAAGGGGAGGGGGAGCAATCAGCCCCAGCATTTT; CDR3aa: CASSLKGRGSNQPQHF
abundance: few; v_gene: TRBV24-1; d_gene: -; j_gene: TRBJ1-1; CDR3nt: TGTGCCACCAGTGATTATGGGAACACTGAAGCTTTCTTT; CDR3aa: CATSDYGNTEAFF
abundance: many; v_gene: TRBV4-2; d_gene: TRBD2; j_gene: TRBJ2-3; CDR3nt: TGTGCCAGCAGCCAAAATCTTCGGACTAGCGGGTACACAGATACGCAGTATTTT; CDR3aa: CASSQNLRTSGYTDTQYF
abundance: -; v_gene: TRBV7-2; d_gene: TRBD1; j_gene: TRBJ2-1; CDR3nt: TGTGCCAGCAGCTTAGTGGCAGGGGGAATCTACAATGAGCAGTTCTTC; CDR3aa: CASSLVAGGIYNEQFF
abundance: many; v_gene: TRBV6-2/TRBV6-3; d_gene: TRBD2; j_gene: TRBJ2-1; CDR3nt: TGTGCCAGCGACGGTCGGGGCGGGGGGACCTACAATGAGCAGTTCTTC; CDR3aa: CASDGRGGGTYNEQFF
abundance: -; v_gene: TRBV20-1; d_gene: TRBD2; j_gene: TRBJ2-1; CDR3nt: TGCAGTGCTACCACTAGCGGGAGCTACAATGAGCAGTTCTTC; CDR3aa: CSATTSGSYNEQFF
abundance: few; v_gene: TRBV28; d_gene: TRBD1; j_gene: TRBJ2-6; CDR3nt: TGTGCCAGCGGGACAGACGTTCCCTCTGGGGCCAACGTCCTGACTTTC; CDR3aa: CASGTDVPSGANVLTF
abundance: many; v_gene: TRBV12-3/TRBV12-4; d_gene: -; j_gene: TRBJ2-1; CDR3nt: TGTGCCAGCACTCCTTCTGAGTTCAATGAGCAGTTCTTC; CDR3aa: CASTPSEFNEQFF
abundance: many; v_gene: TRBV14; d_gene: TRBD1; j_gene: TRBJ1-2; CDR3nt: TGTGCCAGCAGCCAACAGGGGGCAACTAACTATGGCTACACCTTC; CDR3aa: CASSQQGATNYGYTF
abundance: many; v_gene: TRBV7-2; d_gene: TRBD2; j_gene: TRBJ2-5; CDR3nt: TGTGCCAGCAGCCCTAGCGGGATCCAAGAGACCCAGTACTTC; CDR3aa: CASSPSGIQETQYF